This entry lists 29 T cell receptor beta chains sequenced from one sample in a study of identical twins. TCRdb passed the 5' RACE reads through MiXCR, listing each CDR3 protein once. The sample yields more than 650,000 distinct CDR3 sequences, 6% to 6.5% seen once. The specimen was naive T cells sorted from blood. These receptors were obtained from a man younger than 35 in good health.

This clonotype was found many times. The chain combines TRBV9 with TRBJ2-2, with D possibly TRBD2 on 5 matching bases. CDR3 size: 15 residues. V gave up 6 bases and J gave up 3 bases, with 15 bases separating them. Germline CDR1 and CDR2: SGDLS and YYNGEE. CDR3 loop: CASTSGDVYTGELFF. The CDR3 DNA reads TGTGCCAGCACCAGCGGAGACGTGTACACCGGGGAGCTGTTTTTT.

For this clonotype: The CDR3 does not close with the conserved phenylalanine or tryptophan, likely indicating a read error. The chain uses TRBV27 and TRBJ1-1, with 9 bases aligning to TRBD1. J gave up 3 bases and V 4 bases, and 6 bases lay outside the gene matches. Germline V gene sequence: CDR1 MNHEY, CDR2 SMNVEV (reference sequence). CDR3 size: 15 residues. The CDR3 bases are TGTGCCAGCAGTTCCTACAGGGGGCTGGACACTGAAGCTTTCCTT. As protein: CASSSYRGLDTEAFL.

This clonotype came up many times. The CDR3 is CSAWGAYQETQYF. Written as DNA, the CDR3 is TGCAGCGCCTGGGGGGCGTACCAAGAGACCCAGTACTTC. The V gene is TRBV20-1, the J gene TRBJ2-5, with D perhaps TRBD1 or TRBD2 (6 bases each). The length of the CDR3 is 13 residues. Germline assignment: CDR1 DFQATT and CDR2 SNEGSKA (reference sequence).

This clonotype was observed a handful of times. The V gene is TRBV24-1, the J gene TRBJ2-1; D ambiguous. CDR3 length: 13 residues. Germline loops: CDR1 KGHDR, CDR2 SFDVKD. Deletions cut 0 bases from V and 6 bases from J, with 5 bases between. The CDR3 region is CATSDLIGNEQFF. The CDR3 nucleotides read TGTGCCACCAGTGATTTGATCGGCAATGAGCAGTTCTTC.

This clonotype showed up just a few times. CDR3 DNA sequence: TGCGCCAGCAGCTCGGGACTAGCGGGAGAGACAGCACGCACAGATACGCAGTATTTT. It codes for CASSSGLAGETARTDTQYF. This chain uses TRBV5-1 with TRBJ2-3, with 14 nucleotides matching TRBD2. With V trimmed by 3 bases and J by 1 base, 10 bases remained unmatched. The length of the CDR3 is 19 residues. Germline CDR1 SGHRS, CDR2 YFSETQ.

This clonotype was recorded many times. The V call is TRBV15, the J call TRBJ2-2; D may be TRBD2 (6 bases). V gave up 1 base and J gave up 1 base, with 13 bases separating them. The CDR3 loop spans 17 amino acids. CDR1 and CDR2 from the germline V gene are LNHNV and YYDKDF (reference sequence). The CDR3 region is CATSRGGTRQNTGELFF. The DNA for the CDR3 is TGTGCCACCAGCAGAGGCGGGACCCGACAGAACACCGGGGAGCTGTTTTTT. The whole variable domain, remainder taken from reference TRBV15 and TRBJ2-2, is DAMVIQNPRYQVTQFGKPVTLSCSQTLNHNVMYWYQQKSSQAPKLLFHYYDKDFNNEADTPDNFQSRRPNTSFCFLDIRSPGLGDTAMYLCATSRGGTRQNTGELFFGEGSRLTVL.

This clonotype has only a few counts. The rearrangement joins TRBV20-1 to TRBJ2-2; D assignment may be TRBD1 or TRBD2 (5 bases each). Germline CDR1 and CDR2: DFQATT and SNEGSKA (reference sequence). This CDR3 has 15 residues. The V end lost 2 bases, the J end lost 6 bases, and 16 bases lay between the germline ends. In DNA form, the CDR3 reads TGCAGTGCTAGAATAGGTGAAAGGGGAGCCGGGGAGCTGTTTTTT. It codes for CSARIGERGAGELFF.

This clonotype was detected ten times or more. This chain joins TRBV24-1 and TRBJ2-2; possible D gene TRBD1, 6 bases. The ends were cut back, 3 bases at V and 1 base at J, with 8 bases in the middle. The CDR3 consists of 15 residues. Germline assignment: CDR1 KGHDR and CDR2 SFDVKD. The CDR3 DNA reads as TGTGCCACCAGTGATGGACAGCGGAACACCGGGGAGCTGTTTTTT. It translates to CATSDGQRNTGELFF.

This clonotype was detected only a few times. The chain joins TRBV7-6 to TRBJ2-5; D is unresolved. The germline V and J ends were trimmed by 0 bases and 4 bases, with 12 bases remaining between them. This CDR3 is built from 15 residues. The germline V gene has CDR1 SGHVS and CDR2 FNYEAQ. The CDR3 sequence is CASSLAPGRSETQYF. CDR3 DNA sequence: TGTGCCAGCAGCTTAGCCCCGGGCAGGTCAGAGACCCAGTACTTC.

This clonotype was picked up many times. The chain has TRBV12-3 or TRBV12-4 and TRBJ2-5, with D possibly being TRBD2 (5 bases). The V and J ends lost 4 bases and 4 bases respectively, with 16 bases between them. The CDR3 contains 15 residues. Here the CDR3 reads CASSYGRTRGETQYF. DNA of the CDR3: TGTGCCAGCAGTTACGGGCGGACCCGGGGAGAGACCCAGTACTTC.

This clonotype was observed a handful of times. The CDR3 coding sequence is TGCAGTGCTAGTCCACTGGACCCTGGCTACACCTTC. This gives the protein CSASPLDPGYTF. The chain combines TRBV20-1 with TRBJ1-2; the D is unclear. Trimming shortened V by 3 bases and J by 7 bases, and 12 bases separated the two germline ends. This CDR3 has 12 amino acids. Germline CDR1 DFQATT, CDR2 SNEGSKA (reference sequence).

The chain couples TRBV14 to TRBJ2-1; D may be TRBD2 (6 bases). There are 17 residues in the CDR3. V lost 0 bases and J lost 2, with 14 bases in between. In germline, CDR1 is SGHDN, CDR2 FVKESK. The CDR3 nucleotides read TGTGCCAGCAGCCAAGAGCCCCCGGGAGCGGCCTACAATGAGCAGTTCTTC. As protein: CASSQEPPGAAYNEQFF.

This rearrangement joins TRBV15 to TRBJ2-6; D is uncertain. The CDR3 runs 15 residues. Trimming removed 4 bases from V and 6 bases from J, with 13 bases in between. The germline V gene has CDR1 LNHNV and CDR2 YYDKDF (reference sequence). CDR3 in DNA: TGTGCCACCAGCAAATATCGCTCAGAGGCCAACGTCCTGACTTTC. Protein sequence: CATSKYRSEANVLTF.

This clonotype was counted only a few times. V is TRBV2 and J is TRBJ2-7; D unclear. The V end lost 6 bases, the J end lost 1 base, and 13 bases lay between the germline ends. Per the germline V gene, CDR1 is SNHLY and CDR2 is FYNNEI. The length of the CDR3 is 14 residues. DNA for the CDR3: TGTGCCAGCAGGCCATTGACGGTATCCTACGAGCAGTACTTC. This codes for CASRPLTVSYEQYF.

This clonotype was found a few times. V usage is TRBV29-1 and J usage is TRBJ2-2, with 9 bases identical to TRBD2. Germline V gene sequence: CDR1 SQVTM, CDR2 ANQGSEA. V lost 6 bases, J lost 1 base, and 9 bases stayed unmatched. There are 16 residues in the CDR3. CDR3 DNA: TGCAGCGTCCGCCTTCTGACTAGCGGGAACACCGGGGAGCTGTTTTTT. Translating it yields CSVRLLTSGNTGELFF.

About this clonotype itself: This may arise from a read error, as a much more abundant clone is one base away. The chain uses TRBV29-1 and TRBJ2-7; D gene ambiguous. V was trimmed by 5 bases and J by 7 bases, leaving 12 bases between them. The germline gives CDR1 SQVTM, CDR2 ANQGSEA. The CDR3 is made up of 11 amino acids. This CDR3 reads CSVSPVDEQYF. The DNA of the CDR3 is TGCAGCGTTTCTCCGGTTGATGAGCAGTACTTC.

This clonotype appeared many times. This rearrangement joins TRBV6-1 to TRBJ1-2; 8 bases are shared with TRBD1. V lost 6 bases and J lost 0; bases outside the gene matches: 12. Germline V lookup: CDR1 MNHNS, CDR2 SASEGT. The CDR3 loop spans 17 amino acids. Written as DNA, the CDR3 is TGTGCCAGCAGGGGGGGGTCCGGACAGGGCCCTAACTATGGCTACACCTTC. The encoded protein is CASRGGSGQGPNYGYTF.

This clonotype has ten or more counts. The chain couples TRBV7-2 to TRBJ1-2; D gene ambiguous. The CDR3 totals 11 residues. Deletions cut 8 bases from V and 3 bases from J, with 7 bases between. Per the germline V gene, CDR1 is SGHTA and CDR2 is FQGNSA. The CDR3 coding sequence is TGTGCCAGCGGACGTGACTATGGCTACACCTTC. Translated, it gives CASGRDYGYTF.

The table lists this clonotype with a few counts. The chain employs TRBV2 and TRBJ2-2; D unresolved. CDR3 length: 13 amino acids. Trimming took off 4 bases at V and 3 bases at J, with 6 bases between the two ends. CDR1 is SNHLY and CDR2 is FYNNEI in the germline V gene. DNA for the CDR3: TGTGCCAGCAGTGTGTTGGACACCGGGGAGCTGTTTTTT. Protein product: CASSVLDTGELFF.

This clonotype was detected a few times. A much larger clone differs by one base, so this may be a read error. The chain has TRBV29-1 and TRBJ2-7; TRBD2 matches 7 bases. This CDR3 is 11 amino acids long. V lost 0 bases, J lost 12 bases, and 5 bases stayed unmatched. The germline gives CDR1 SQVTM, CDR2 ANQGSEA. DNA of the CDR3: TGCAGCGTTGAAGAAGGCGGGAGACTGTACTTC. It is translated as CSVEEGGRLYF.

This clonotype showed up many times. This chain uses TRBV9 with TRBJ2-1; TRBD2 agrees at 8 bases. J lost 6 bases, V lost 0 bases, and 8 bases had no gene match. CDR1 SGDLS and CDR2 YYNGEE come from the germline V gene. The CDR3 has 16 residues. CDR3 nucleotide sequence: TGTGCCAGCAGCGTAGAAATGGACGCGGGAGGCAATGAGCAGTTCTTC. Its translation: CASSVEMDAGGNEQFF.

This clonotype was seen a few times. CDR3 in amino acids: CASSLASGGTYNEQFF. The DNA for the CDR3 is TGTGCCAGCAGCTTAGCCAGCGGGGGGACCTACAATGAGCAGTTCTTC. The chain links TRBV11-1 to TRBJ2-1, with 9 bases that match TRBD2. Trimming at V came to 0 bases and at J to 2 bases, leaving 2 bases not matched to a gene. The CDR3 has 16 amino acids. Germline V gene data show CDR1 as SGHAT and CDR2 as FQDESV (reference sequence).

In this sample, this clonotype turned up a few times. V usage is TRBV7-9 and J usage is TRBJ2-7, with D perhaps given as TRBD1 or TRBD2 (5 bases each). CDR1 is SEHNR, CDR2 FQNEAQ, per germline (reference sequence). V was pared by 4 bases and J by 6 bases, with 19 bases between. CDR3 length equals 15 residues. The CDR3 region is CASSSPGRLFREQYF. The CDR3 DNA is TGTGCCAGCAGCTCCCCGGGACGGCTTTTTCGCGAGCAGTACTTC.

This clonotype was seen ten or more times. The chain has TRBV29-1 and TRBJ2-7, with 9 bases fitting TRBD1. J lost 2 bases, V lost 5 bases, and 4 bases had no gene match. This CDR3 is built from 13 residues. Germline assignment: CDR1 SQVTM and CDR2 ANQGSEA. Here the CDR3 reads CSVTGTGPYEQYF. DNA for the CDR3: TGCAGCGTTACCGGGACAGGGCCCTACGAGCAGTACTTC.

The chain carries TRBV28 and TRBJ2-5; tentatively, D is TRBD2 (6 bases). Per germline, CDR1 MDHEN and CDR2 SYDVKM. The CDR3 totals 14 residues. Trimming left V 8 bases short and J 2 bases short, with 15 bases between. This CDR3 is CASGLAVGQETQYF. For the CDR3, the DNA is TGTGCCAGCGGGTTAGCGGTTGGACAAGAGACCCAGTACTTC.

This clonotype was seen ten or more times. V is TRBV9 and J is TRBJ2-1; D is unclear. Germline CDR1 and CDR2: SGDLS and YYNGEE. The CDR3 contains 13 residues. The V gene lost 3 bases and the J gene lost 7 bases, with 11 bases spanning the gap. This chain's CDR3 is CASSAKTSNEQFF. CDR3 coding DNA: TGTGCCAGCAGCGCCAAGACCAGTAATGAGCAGTTCTTC.

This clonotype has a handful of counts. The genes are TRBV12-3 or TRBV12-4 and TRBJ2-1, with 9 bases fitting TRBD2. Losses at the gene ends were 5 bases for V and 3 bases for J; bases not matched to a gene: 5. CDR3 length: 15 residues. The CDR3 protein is CASSPRREGYNEQFF. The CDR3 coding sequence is TGTGCCAGCAGTCCCAGGCGGGAGGGCTACAATGAGCAGTTCTTC.

The chain's CDR3 is CASSWVNSGLYNEQFF. DNA of the CDR3: TGCGCCAGCAGCTGGGTGAATAGCGGACTCTACAATGAGCAGTTCTTC. J is TRBJ2-1 and V is TRBV5-1; maybe TRBD2 (6 bases). Germline CDR1 is SGHRS and CDR2 is YFSETQ. The CDR3 has 16 residues. V was pared by 3 bases and J by 3 bases, with 16 bases between.

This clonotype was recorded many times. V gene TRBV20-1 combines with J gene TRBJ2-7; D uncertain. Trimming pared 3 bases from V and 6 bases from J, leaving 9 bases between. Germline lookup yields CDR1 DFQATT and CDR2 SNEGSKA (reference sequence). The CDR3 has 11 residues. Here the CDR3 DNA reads TGCAGTGCTAGCCCCAGTGGCGAGCAGTACTTC. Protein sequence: CSASPSGEQYF.